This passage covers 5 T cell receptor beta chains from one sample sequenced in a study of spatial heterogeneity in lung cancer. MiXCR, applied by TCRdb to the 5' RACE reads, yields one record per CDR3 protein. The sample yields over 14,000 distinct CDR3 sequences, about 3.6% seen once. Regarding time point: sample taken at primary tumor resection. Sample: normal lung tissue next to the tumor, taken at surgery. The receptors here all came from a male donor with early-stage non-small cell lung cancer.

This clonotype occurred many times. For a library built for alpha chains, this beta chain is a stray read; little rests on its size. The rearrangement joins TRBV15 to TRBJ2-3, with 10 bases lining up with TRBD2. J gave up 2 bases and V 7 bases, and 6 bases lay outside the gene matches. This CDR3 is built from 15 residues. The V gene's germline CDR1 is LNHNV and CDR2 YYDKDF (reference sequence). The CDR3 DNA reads TGTGCCACCAACCCAAGCGGGAGGGCCACAGATACGCAGTATTTT. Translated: CATNPSGRATDTQYF.

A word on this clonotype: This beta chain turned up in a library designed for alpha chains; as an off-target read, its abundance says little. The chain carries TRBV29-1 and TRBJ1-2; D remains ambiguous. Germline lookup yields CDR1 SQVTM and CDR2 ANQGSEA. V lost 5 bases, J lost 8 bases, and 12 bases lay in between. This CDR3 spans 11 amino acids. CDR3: CSVLSVRGYTF. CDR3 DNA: TGCAGCGTTCTGTCGGTGAGGGGCTACACCTTC.

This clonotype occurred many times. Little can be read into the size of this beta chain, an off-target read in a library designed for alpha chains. The CDR3, as DNA: TGCGCCAGCAGCCCAAATGTGCTGACAACTAATGAAAAACTGTTTTTT. Translation gives CASSPNVLTTNEKLFF. V gene TRBV5-1 combines with J gene TRBJ1-4; D is ambiguous. Trimming took 4 bases from V and 0 from J, leaving 13 bases between them. Per the germline V gene, CDR1 is SGHRS and CDR2 is YFSETQ. CDR3 length equals 16 residues.

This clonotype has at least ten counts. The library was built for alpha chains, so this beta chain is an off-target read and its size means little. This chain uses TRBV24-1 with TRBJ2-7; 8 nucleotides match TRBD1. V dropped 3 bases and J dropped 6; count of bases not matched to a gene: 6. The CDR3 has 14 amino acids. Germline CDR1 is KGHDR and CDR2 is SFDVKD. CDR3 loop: CATSDTRTGREQYF. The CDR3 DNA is TGTGCCACCAGTGATACCAGGACAGGGCGCGAGCAGTACTTC.

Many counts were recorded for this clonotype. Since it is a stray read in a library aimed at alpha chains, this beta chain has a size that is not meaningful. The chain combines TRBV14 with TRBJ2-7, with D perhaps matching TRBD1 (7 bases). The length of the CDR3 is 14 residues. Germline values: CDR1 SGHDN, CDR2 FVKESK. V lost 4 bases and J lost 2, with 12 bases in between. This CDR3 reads CASSRQGGAYEQYF. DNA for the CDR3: TGTGCCAGCAGCCGCCAGGGGGGTGCCTACGAGCAGTACTTC.